This T cell receptor (beta chain) comes out of a study of blood T cell repertoires in COVID-19. The CDR3 extends over 16 amino acids. The germline V gene encodes CDR1 SGHAT and CDR2 FQNNGV. Losses at the gene ends were 5 bases for V and 4 bases for J; bases not matched to a gene: 10. Authors' analysis steps: Researchers report that nucleated cell counts were estimated from reference gene primer amplification. TCRdb's table, derived via immunoSEQ multiplex PCR, lists solely in-frame clones and lacks some. V, J and clone size were drawn from that table, and D and trimming were deduced from the DNA. The sample holds a few hundred thousand clones, 88% seen once.

The clonotype was recovered from a woman aged 25 to 39 with COVID-19, enrolled during active disease. The sequenced sample was peripheral blood. The V call is TRBV11-2, the J call TRBJ2-3; 9 nucleotides agree with TRBD2. Here the CDR3 DNA reads TGTGCCAGCAGCCTAACGCGGGCGGGAGGGGCAGATACGCAGTATTTT. Its translation: CASSLTRAGGADTQYF.